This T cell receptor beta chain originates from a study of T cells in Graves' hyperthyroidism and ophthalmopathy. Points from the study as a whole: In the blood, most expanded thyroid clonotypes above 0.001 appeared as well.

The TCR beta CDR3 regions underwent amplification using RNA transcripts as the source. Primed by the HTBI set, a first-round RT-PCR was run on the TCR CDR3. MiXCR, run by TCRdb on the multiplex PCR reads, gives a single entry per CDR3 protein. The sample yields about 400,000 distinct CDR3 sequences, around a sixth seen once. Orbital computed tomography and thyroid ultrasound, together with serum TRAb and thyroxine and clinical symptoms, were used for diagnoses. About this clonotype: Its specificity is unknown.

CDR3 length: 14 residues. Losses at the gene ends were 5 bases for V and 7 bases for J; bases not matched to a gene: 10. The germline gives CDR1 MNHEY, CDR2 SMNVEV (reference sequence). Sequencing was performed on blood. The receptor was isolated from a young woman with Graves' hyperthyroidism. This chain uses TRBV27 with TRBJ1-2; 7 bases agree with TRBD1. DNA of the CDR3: TGTGCCAGCAGTCCCGCAGACAGGGTCGTTGGCTACACCTTC. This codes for CASSPADRVVGYTF.